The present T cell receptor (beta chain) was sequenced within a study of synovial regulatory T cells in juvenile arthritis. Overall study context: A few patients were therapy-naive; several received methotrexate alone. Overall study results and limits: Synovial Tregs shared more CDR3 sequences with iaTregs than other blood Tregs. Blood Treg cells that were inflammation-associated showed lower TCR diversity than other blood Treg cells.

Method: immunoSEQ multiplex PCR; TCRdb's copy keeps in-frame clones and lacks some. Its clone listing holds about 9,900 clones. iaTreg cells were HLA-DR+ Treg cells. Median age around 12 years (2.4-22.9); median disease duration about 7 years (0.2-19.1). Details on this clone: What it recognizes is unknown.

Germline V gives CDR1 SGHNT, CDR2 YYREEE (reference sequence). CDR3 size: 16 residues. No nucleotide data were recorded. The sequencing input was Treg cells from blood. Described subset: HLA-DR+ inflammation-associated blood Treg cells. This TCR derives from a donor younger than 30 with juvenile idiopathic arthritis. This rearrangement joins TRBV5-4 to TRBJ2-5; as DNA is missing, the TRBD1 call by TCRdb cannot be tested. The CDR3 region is CASSLSQGTGVWTQYF.